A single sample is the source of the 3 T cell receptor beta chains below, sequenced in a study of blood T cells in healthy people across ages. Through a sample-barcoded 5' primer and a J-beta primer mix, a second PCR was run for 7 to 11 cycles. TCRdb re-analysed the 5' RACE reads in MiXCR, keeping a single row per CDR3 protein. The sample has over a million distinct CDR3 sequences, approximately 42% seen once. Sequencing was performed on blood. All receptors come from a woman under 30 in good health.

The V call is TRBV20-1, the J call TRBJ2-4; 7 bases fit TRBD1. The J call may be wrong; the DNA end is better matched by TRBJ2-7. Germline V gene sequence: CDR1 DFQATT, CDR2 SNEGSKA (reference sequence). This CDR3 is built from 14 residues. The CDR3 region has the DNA TGCAGTGCTAAGCAGGGGGAGAGCTCCTACGAGCAGTACTTC. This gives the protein CSAKQGESSYEQYF.

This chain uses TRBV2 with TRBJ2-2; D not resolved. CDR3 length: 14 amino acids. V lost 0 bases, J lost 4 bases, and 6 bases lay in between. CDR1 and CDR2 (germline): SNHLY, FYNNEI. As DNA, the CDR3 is TGTGCCAGCAGTGAAGCGCCGCTCACCGGGGAGCTGTTTTTT. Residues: CASSEAPLTGELFF.

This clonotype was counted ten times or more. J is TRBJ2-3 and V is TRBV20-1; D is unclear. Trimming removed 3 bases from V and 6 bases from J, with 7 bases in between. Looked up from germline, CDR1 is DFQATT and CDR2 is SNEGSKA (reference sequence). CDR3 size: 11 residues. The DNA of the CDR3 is TGCAGTGCTAGCTTCCGGGATACGCAGTATTTT. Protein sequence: CSASFRDTQYF.